These 27 T cell receptor beta chains came from one sample sequenced in a study of blood T cell repertoires in COVID-19. Sequencing used immunoSEQ multiplex PCR; TCRdb keeps in-frame clones, though not all of them. This sample has 230,000 or so clones, with nearly 90% found just once. The sample comprised peripheral blood. The source is a woman in her sixties or seventies with COVID-19, enrolled during active disease.

In its sample, this clone was seen once. The chain uses TRBV30 and TRBJ1-2; 11 bases are a match to TRBD1. Per the germline V gene, CDR1 is GTSNPN and CDR2 is SVGIG (reference sequence). CDR3 size: 13 residues. The J segment lost 5 bases and the V segment lost 1 base, leaving 0 bases of the junction unmatched. This chain's CDR3 is CAWSGDRGYGYTF. The CDR3 bases are TGTGCCTGGAGTGGGGACAGGGGGTATGGCTACACCTTC.

Here the CDR3 reads CASSLDTGYFGYTF. DNA of the CDR3: TGTGCCAGCAGCCTGGACACAGGTTACTTTGGCTACACCTTC. This rearrangement joins TRBV5-4 to TRBJ1-2; weak D call: TRBD1 (5 bases). The CDR3 has 14 amino acids. Germline lookup yields CDR1 SGHNT and CDR2 YYREEE (reference sequence). V lost 4 bases and J 7 bases, leaving 17 bases between the germline ends.

The chain links TRBV18 to TRBJ1-2; 9 bases align to TRBD1. The CDR3 is 14 amino acids. Trimming removed 1 base from V and 7 bases from J; junction bases left unmatched: 4. Germline CDR1 KGHSH, CDR2 LQKENI. The CDR3 spells CASSPRDRVSGYTF. The CDR3 DNA sequence: TGTGCCAGCTCACCACGGGACAGGGTATCTGGCTACACCTTC.

The chain recombines TRBV19 with TRBJ2-5, with 8 bases matching TRBD2. The CDR3 is 14 amino acids. CDR1 is LNHDA and CDR2 is SQIVND in the germline V gene (reference sequence). The ends lost 4 bases at V and 4 bases at J; junction bases unmatched: 5. This chain's CDR3 is CASSNGRGGETQYF. DNA for the CDR3: TGTGCCAGTAGTAATGGTCGGGGGGGAGAGACCCAGTACTTC.

The chain uses TRBV12-3 or TRBV12-4 and TRBJ1-2; 11 nucleotides line up with TRBD1. J lost 10 bases, V lost 3 bases, and 4 bases had no gene match. CDR3 length equals 13 residues. The CDR3 nucleotides read TGTGCCAGCAGTTTGGACAGGGGGCGTTTCTACACCTTC. Translated, it gives CASSLDRGRFYTF.

The chain recombines TRBV5-4 with TRBJ2-7, with 7 bases that match TRBD1. The CDR3 has 16 residues. Trimming cost V 0 bases and J 7 bases; bases outside gene matches: 13. Germline lookup yields CDR1 SGHNT and CDR2 YYREEE (reference sequence). CDR3 DNA: TGTGCCAGCAGCTTGGTAATTCCTGAGACAGGGATTGAGCAGTACTTC. It codes for CASSLVIPETGIEQYF. The complete variable domain, with remaining parts taken from reference TRBV5-4 and TRBJ2-7, reads ETGVTQSPTHLIKTRGQQVTLRCSSQSGHNTVSWYQQALGQGPQFIFQYYREEENGRGNFPPRFSGLQFPNYSSELNVNALELDDSALYLCASSLVIPETGIEQYFGPGTRLTVT.

This clone was observed once. J is TRBJ1-2 and V is TRBV15, with a possible D match to TRBD1 (5 bases). Per germline, CDR1 LNHNV and CDR2 YYDKDF (reference sequence). V lost 0 bases and J 0 bases, leaving 8 bases between the germline ends. This CDR3 contains 15 residues. The CDR3 DNA reads as TGTGCCACCAGCAGAGACCAGACAGCTAACTATGGCTACACCTTC. Its translation is CATSRDQTANYGYTF.

This clone was seen a few times. This chain connects TRBV15 to TRBJ2-2; D might be TRBD1 (6 bases). Germline loops: CDR1 LNHNV, CDR2 YYDKDF (reference sequence). The CDR3 runs to 20 residues. Trimming stripped 0 bases from V and 2 bases from J, with 22 bases between. In nucleotides, the CDR3 is TGTGCCACCAGCAGAGATCGGGCAGGGGTTAAGGCCTATAACACCGGGGAGCTGTTTTTT. It specifies CATSRDRAGVKAYNTGELFF.

The chain recombines TRBV9 with TRBJ2-5; D call uncertain. Germline V lookup: CDR1 SGDLS, CDR2 YYNGEE. V lost 3 bases, J lost 3 bases, and 9 bases lay in between. This CDR3 spans 13 amino acids. CDR3 region: CASSARSKETQYF. The CDR3 DNA is TGTGCCAGCAGCGCCCGGAGCAAAGAGACCCAGTACTTC.

The chain employs TRBV27 and TRBJ2-2; D is possibly TRBD2 (6 bases). CDR1 and CDR2 (germline): MNHEY, SMNVEV (reference sequence). V shed 3 bases and J shed 5 bases, with 13 bases lying between them. The CDR3 is made up of 15 amino acids. The CDR3 DNA follows: TGTGCCAGCAGTTTGGGAGGTGGAAGAACCGGGGAGCTGTTTTTT. Its protein product is CASSLGGGRTGELFF.

The chain is built from TRBV29-1 and TRBJ2-1; D unclear. The CDR3 has 15 amino acids. Germline CDR1 and CDR2: SQVTM and ANQGSEA. V gave up 6 bases and J gave up 5 bases, with 20 bases separating them. In DNA, the CDR3 is TGCAGCGTGGGCTTTGCGAGAGTACTTCACAATGAGCAGTTCTTC. This codes for CSVGFARVLHNEQFF.

This chain links TRBV3-1 (or the pseudogene TRBV3-2) with TRBJ1-2; the match to TRBD1 covers 12 bases. V gave up 5 bases and J gave up 8 bases; unmatched junction bases: 6. Per germline, CDR1 LGHDT and CDR2 YNNKEL (reference sequence). There are 14 residues in the CDR3. The DNA for the CDR3 is TGTGCCAGCAGCACGGGACAGGGGGCTCACGGCTACACCTTC. Translation gives CASSTGQGAHGYTF.

The V call is TRBV10-3, the J call TRBJ2-5; D unresolved. The V gene lost 7 bases and the J gene lost 4 bases, with 16 bases spanning the gap. This CDR3 has 14 amino acids. The germline gives CDR1 ENHRY, CDR2 SYGVKD. CDR3 sequence (DNA): TGTGCCATCAACGGAGATACGGCACCAGAGACCCAGTACTTC. Translated: CAINGDTAPETQYF.

The chain carries TRBV27 and TRBJ1-2, with D possibly TRBD1 on 6 matching bases. This CDR3 region has 15 residues. Germline V gene sequence: CDR1 MNHEY, CDR2 SMNVEV (reference sequence). V lost 3 bases and J 8 bases, leaving 19 bases between the germline ends. CDR3 bases: TGTGCCAGCAGTTTCTACCGGGACAACACAGGGGGCTACACCTTC. The encoded protein is CASSFYRDNTGGYTF.

The chain couples TRBV10-3 to TRBJ1-2; 8 bases fit TRBD1. The CDR3 is 15 residues long. Germline CDR1 and CDR2: ENHRY and SYGVKD. The junction had 12 bases not matched to a gene; V was cut back by 6 bases and J by 6 bases. For the CDR3, the DNA is TGTGCCATCAGGGCCTCACTGGGACAGGCCAATGGCTACACCTTC. This codes for CAIRASLGQANGYTF.

V gene TRBV6-6 combines with J gene TRBJ2-5; 12 positions match TRBD1. This CDR3 comprises 17 residues. Germline loops: CDR1 MNHNY, CDR2 SVGAGI (reference sequence). J was trimmed by 5 bases and V by 5 bases; bases with no gene match: 12. The CDR3 reads CASSQKTGTGGGETQYF. CDR3 DNA: TGTGCCAGCAGTCAAAAAACCGGGACAGGGGGCGGGGAGACCCAGTACTTC.

The chain links TRBV27 to TRBJ2-2, with D tentatively TRBD1 (5 bases). This CDR3 is 19 amino acids long. V gave up 3 bases and J gave up 0 bases, with 20 bases separating them. CDR1 MNHEY and CDR2 SMNVEV come from the germline V gene (reference sequence). CDR3 coding DNA: TGTGCCAGCAGTTTCCCGGCCGGCAGGGTACCATCGAACACCGGGGAGCTGTTTTTT. It translates to CASSFPAGRVPSNTGELFF.

The CDR3 DNA follows: TGTGCCAGCAGTTACCATCGAACCACGGTCAATGAGCAGTTCTTC. This gives the protein CASSYHRTTVNEQFF. V is TRBV6-6 and J is TRBJ2-1; D is ambiguous. The germline V gene encodes CDR1 MNHNY and CDR2 SVGAGI (reference sequence). V was pared by 2 bases and J by 6 bases, with 14 bases between. This CDR3 spans 15 amino acids.

The chain is built from TRBV7-9 and TRBJ1-2, with D tentatively TRBD1 (5 bases). The CDR3 is 14 amino acids. Looked up from germline, CDR1 is SEHNR and CDR2 is FQNEAQ (reference sequence). Deletions cut 3 bases from V and 4 bases from J, with 12 bases between. The DNA for the CDR3 is TGTGCCAGCAGCTTTGCAGGGTCTGGCTATGGCTACACCTTC. Translating it yields CASSFAGSGYGYTF.

This clone has a single count. This chain joins TRBV5-6 and TRBJ1-5; D gene uncertain. V was shortened by 6 bases and J by 4 bases, with 17 bases between the two germline ends. The germline gives CDR1 SGHDT, CDR2 YYEEEE. The CDR3 is 15 amino acids. For the CDR3, the DNA is TGTGCCAGCACCGCCATAGCGGGCTGGAATCAGCCCCAGCATTTT. Protein: CASTAIAGWNQPQHF.

The chain combines TRBV15 with TRBJ2-5; 10 bases align to TRBD1. After removal of 4 bases from V and 2 bases from J, the junction contained 4 bases not matched to a gene. This CDR3 contains 15 residues. Germline CDR1 LNHNV, CDR2 YYDKDF (reference sequence). In DNA, the CDR3 is TGTGCCACCAGCACCCGACAGGGGGCTCAAGAGACCCAGTACTTC. This codes for CATSTRQGAQETQYF.

Here the CDR3 DNA reads TGCGCCAGCAGCCAAGTAGCGGGGGCTCAAGCCTACGAGCAGTACTTC. Its protein is CASSQVAGAQAYEQYF. The chain carries TRBV4-1 and TRBJ2-7, with 9 positions matching TRBD2. Trimming took 1 base from V and 2 from J; bases not matched to a gene: 6. The CDR3 covers 16 residues. The V gene's germline CDR1 is MGHRA and CDR2 YSYEKL.

V is TRBV20-1 and J is TRBJ1-1; 11 bases agree with TRBD1. The V and J ends lost 3 bases and 1 base, in that order; junction bases with no gene match: 4. The CDR3 loop spans 15 amino acids. From germline, CDR1 is DFQATT and CDR2 SNEGSKA (reference sequence). The CDR3 coding sequence is TGCAGTGCTAGTGGGACAGGGGGACCGAACACTGAAGCTTTCTTT. This sequence encodes CSASGTGGPNTEAFF.

This chain connects TRBV4-1 to TRBJ2-2; 8 positions agree with TRBD2. CDR1 and CDR2 from the germline V gene are MGHRA and YSYEKL. This CDR3 contains 16 residues. Unmatched junction bases numbered 4, after V lost 2 bases and J lost 2 bases. CDR3 nucleotide sequence: TGCGCCAGCAGCCAAAGCGGGGGCTTCAACACCGGGGAGCTGTTTTTT. Its translation: CASSQSGGFNTGELFF.

The gene calls are TRBV2 and TRBJ1-2; D gene uncertain. From germline, CDR1 is SNHLY and CDR2 FYNNEI. The CDR3 covers 15 residues. V was clipped by 6 bases and J by 2 bases, with 16 bases between them. The CDR3 DNA reads TGTGCCAGCAGGTCGATAGTAAGGGAGAACTATGGCTACACCTTC. This codes for CASRSIVRENYGYTF.

This rearrangement joins TRBV3-1 (or the pseudogene TRBV3-2) to TRBJ1-2, with a weak D call TRBD1 (6 bases). There are 14 residues in the CDR3. V was clipped by 0 bases and J by 5 bases, with 10 bases between them. CDR1 and CDR2 from the germline V gene are LGHDT and YNNKEL (reference sequence). This CDR3 is CASSQDMDSYGYTF. The CDR3 DNA reads as TGTGCCAGCAGCCAAGATATGGACAGTTATGGCTACACCTTC.

This rearrangement joins TRBV5-4 to TRBJ1-1; 8 bases are a match to TRBD1. Germline loops: CDR1 SGHNT, CDR2 YYREEE (reference sequence). Germline trimming cut 5 bases from V and 1 base from J; bases unmatched to any gene: 7. The CDR3 is 15 residues long. DNA for the CDR3: TGTGCCAGCAGTGCAGGGGGCTGGGAGAACACTGAAGCTTTCTTT. Its protein is CASSAGGWENTEAFF.